The next 10 T cell receptor beta chains were all read from a single sample in a study of OX40 agonist ivuxolimab in advanced cancers. The method was immunoSEQ multiplex PCR; TCRdb's version includes in-frame clones alone and lacks a portion of them. The sample holds under 50,000 clones, about 83% seen once. This sample comprised CD4+ or CD8+ T cells sorted from blood, obtained in a trial of the OX40 agonist ivuxolimab. The receptors shown here come from an adult with an advanced solid tumor such as melanoma, head and neck, liver or kidney cancer.

This chain joins TRBV29-1 and TRBJ2-2, with D tentatively TRBD1 (5 bases). CDR1 SQVTM and CDR2 ANQGSEA come from the germline V gene. V lost 6 bases and J lost 4, with 12 bases in between. The CDR3 consists of 13 residues. CDR3 nucleotide sequence: TGCAGCGTCAGAGAAACAGGCACCGGGGAGCTGTTTTTT. The encoded protein is CSVRETGTGELFF.

The CDR3 here is CASSEHTGGAQETQYF. In DNA form, the CDR3 reads TGTGCCAGCAGCGAACATACAGGGGGCGCCCAAGAGACCCAGTACTTC. The V and J genes are TRBV7-9 and TRBJ2-5, with 9 bases matching TRBD1. Trimming cost V 5 bases and J 1 base; bases outside gene matches: 8. Germline lookup yields CDR1 SEHNR and CDR2 FQNEAQ (reference sequence). The CDR3 has 16 residues. Together with reference TRBV7-9 and TRBJ2-5, the CDR3 gives the full variable domain: DTGVSQNPRHKITKRGQNVTFRCDPISEHNRLYWYRQTLGQGPEFLTYFQNEAQLEKSRLLSDRFSAERPKGSFSTLEIQRTEQGDSAMYLCASSEHTGGAQETQYFGPGTRLLVL.

V is TRBV10-2 and J is TRBJ1-5; possibly TRBD1 for D (5 bases). The V end was cut by 6 bases, the J end by 4 bases, with 13 bases between. The CDR3 sequence is 14 residues long. Germline CDR1 reads WSHSY; CDR2 reads SAAADI. The CDR3 is CASSPGTYNQPQHF. CDR3 coding DNA: TGCGCCAGCAGCCCCGGGACCTATAATCAGCCCCAGCATTTT.

V usage is TRBV25-1 and J usage is TRBJ2-1; D is possibly TRBD1 (5 bases). V was cut by 8 bases and J by 6 bases, with 20 bases left in between. The CDR3 extends over 15 amino acids. The V gene's germline CDR1 is MGHDK and CDR2 SYGVNS. DNA for the CDR3: TGTGCCAGCGCACGAACCCAGGGTCGAGGCAATGAGCAGTTCTTC. Translating it yields CASARTQGRGNEQFF.

The chain employs TRBV19 and TRBJ1-5, with D hard to call. Germline V gene sequence: CDR1 LNHDA, CDR2 SQIVND (reference sequence). V lost 5 bases and J lost 5, with 10 bases in between. The CDR3 spans 13 residues. The CDR3 here is CASSHLEDQPQHF. DNA for the CDR3: TGTGCCAGTAGTCACTTAGAGGATCAGCCCCAGCATTTT.

The chain links TRBV7-9 to TRBJ2-5; D gene uncertain. CDR3 size: 14 residues. Trimming took off 5 bases at V and 3 bases at J, with 13 bases between the two ends. CDR1 is SEHNR, CDR2 FQNEAQ, per germline (reference sequence). The CDR3 is CASSRRSAEETQYF. In DNA form, the CDR3 reads TGTGCCAGCAGCCGACGGAGCGCGGAAGAGACCCAGTACTTC.

The V call is TRBV30, the J call TRBJ1-1; 8 bases are shared with TRBD1. CDR1 GTSNPN and CDR2 SVGIG come from the germline V gene (reference sequence). Unmatched junction bases numbered 7, after V lost 2 bases and J lost 5 bases. The CDR3 is 14 residues long. The CDR3 region is CAWSSPRGRTEAFF. CDR3 nucleotides: TGTGCCTGGAGTAGCCCCAGGGGGCGAACTGAAGCTTTCTTT.

The chain couples TRBV10-2 to TRBJ2-7, with D unclear. CDR3 length: 13 amino acids. The germline V gene encodes CDR1 WSHSY and CDR2 SAAADI. Trimming left V 5 bases short and J 7 bases short, with 15 bases between. CDR3 DNA: TGCGCCAGCAGTCCCGGCTTAACTGGAGAGCAGTACTTC. Translating it yields CASSPGLTGEQYF.

A single count supports this clone. CDR3 loop: CASSADRSYPGSYNEQFF. The CDR3 DNA reads TGTGCCAGCAGCGCGGACCGATCATATCCCGGCTCCTACAATGAGCAGTTCTTC. The rearrangement uses TRBV9 and TRBJ2-1; no clear D. V lost 3 bases to trimming and J lost 0 bases, with 19 bases between them. The CDR3 has 18 amino acids. Germline CDR1 is SGDLS and CDR2 is YYNGEE.

The chain carries TRBV27 and TRBJ2-7, with D perhaps TRBD1 (6 bases). The germline V gene has CDR1 MNHEY and CDR2 SMNVEV (reference sequence). CDR3 length: 13 amino acids. V was pared by 9 bases and J by 1 base, with 13 bases between. The CDR3: CASRQAYSYEQYF. The CDR3 DNA reads as TGTGCCAGTCGACAGGCCTATTCCTACGAGCAGTACTTC.